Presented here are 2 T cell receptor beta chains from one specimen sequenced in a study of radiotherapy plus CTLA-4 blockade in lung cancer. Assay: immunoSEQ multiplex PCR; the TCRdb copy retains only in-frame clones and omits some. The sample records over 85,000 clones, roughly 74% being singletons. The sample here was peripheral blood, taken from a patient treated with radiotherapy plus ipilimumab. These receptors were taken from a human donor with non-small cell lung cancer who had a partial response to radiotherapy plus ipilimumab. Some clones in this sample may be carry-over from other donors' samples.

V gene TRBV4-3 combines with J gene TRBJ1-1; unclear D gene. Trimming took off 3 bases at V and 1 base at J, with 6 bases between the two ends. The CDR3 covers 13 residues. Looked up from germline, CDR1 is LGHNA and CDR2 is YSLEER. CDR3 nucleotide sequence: TGCGCCAGCAGCCAGGAGTGGAACACTGAAGCTTTCTTT. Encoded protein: CASSQEWNTEAFF.

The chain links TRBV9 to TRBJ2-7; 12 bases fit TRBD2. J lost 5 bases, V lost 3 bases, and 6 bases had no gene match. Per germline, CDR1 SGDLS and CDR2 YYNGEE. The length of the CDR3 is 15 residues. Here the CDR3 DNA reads TGTGCCAGCAGCGCACTAGCGGGAGGATTCCACGAGCAGTACTTC. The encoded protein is CASSALAGGFHEQYF.